Presented here are 3 T cell receptor beta chains from one specimen sequenced in a study of blood T cell repertoires in COVID-19. Method: immunoSEQ multiplex PCR; TCRdb's copy keeps in-frame clones and lacks some. The repertoire has about 44,000 clones, approximately 90% of them found once; the top ten carry around 0.39%. The material sequenced was peripheral blood. The source is a man aged 50-60 years with COVID-19, enrolled during active disease.

V usage is TRBV5-6 and J usage is TRBJ1-6, with TRBD1 as a possible D gene (5 bases). Germline CDR1 is SGHDT and CDR2 is YYEEEE. The V and J ends lost 1 base and 10 bases respectively, with 15 bases between them. The CDR3 runs 15 residues. Here the CDR3 DNA reads TGTGCCAGCAGCTTGCGGGCAGGGCAGAACTCACCCCTCCACTTT. Translating gives CASSLRAGQNSPLHF.

The gene calls are TRBV29-1 and TRBJ1-1, with D possibly being TRBD1 (6 bases). Germline-derived CDR1 and CDR2 are SQVTM and ANQGSEA. V lost 0 bases, J lost 0 bases, and 11 bases lay in between. The CDR3 runs 15 residues. The CDR3 loop is CSVEESGTMNTEAFF. In DNA form, the CDR3 reads TGCAGCGTTGAAGAATCCGGGACAATGAACACTGAAGCTTTCTTT.

CDR3 DNA sequence: TGTGCCAGCAGCCATCGTAGCGGTTACAATGAGCAGTTCTTC. Translating it yields CASSHRSGYNEQFF. The V call is TRBV14, the J call TRBJ2-1, with D possibly matching TRBD2 (6 bases). This CDR3 has 14 residues. Germline CDR1 reads SGHDN; CDR2 reads FVKESK. The germline V and J ends were trimmed by 3 bases and 4 bases, with 10 bases remaining between them.